Sequencing of this T cell receptor (beta chain) was carried out in a study of shared clonotypes between healthy human individuals. The overall study: The cohort comprised a couple of women and a few men. Their ages spanned 18 to 49 years. Researchers assigned three CD4 naive, three CD4 memory, two CD8 naive and one CD8 memory plate to each donor.

Sorted subsets were amplified in replicate PCRs using 200 ng DNA, 30,000 to 35,000 T cell genomes. Repertoires were generated with immunoSEQ multiplex PCR, while TCRdb's copy carries only in-frame clones and drops some. The sample has roughly 2.2 million clones; roughly 90% are singletons. The CDR3 is made up of 14 amino acids. The ends lost 6 bases at V and 5 bases at J; junction bases unmatched: 9. CDR1 is SGHDT and CDR2 is YYEEEE in the germline V gene. The sample taken for sequencing was naive CD4+ T cells from PBMCs. As to subset: CD45RA+ positively selected. The chain is built from TRBV5-6 and TRBJ2-5, with 8 bases identical to TRBD2. The TCR originated in a man aged 18 to 29 in good health. Some clones in this sample may be carry-over from other donors' samples. CDR3 in DNA: TGTGCCAGCATCAAAGCGGGGGCGCGGGAGACCCAGTACTTC. The encoded protein is CASIKAGARETQYF.